The T cell receptor (beta chain) under discussion was sequenced for a study of T cell responses to AZD1222 COVID-19 vaccine. This clone showed up just once. Analysis merged second doses at about 4 or about 12 weeks. Per the germline V gene, CDR1 is SGHTA and CDR2 is FQGNSA. This CDR3 comprises 15 residues. Trimming stripped 1 base from V and 6 bases from J, with 13 bases between. Profiling relied on immunoSEQ multiplex PCR, and the TCRdb table lists in-frame clones only, not all of them. This sample has around 160,000 clones, with just over 90% found just once. Specimen: peripheral blood, collected 28 days after the second AZD1222 dose. The source of this sequence is an adult who received the AZD1222 COVID-19 vaccine. V usage is TRBV7-2 and J usage is TRBJ1-5; no reliable D call. CDR3 DNA sequence: TGTGCCAGCAGCTTAGGAGATAAGGTTGGTCAGCCCCAGCATTTT. The encoded protein is CASSLGDKVGQPQHF.